One sample yielded the 24 T cell receptor beta chains listed below, sequenced in a study of T cell clonality in common variable immunodeficiency. These receptors have no known antigen. The protocol was immunoSEQ multiplex PCR, while the TCRdb copy is restricted to in-frame clones and leaves out a portion. Sampling found more than 20,000 clones, none seen once. Study observations and caveats: Common variable immunodeficiency TCR beta sequences reportedly had fewer deletions and N-nucleotide insertions.

The sequenced sample consisted of peripheral blood mononuclear cells. These TCRs come from a human donor with common variable immunodeficiency.

The DNA read from the CDR3 is TGTGCCAGCAGCTTAACGTGGCTAGCGGGAAACAATGAG. This gives the protein CASSLTWLAGNNE. The whole CDR3 protein reads CASSLTWLAGNNEQFF. The V and J genes are TRBV7-3 and TRBJ2-1; 9 bases match TRBD2. From the germline J gene comes the end of the CDR3, since the read stops 3 residues before it. The length of the CDR3 is 16 residues. The trim removed 0 bases at V and 5 bases at J, leaving 5 bases unmatched. From germline, CDR1 is SGHTA and CDR2 FQGTGA.

At least ten counts were recorded for this clone. The CDR3 goes on 3 residues after the read ends, and that part is filled in from the germline J gene. The genes are TRBV4-1 and TRBJ2-7; 8 nucleotides align to TRBD1. The CDR3 consists of 17 residues. The V gene's germline CDR1 is MGHRA and CDR2 YSYEKL. Trimming took 2 bases from V and 3 from J; bases not matched to a gene: 12. Partial CDR3 DNA: TGCGCCAGCAGCCAACGCAGCTACGGACAGGGTGGCTACGAG. Residues: CASSQRSYGQGGYE. The whole CDR3 sequence is CASSQRSYGQGGYEQYF.

In this sample, this clone turned up many times. The read is 3 residues too short to cover the CDR3 end, so that end is filled in from the germline J gene. The chain combines TRBV19 with TRBJ1-3; a weak D match, TRBD1 (6 bases). CDR3 size: 15 residues. Trimming shortened V by 5 bases and J by 0 bases, and 11 bases separated the two germline ends. Germline CDR1 reads LNHDA; CDR2 reads SQIVND (reference sequence). CDR3 bases read: TGTGCCAGTAGTTCCCGGGACAACTCTGGAAACACC. Its translation is CASSSRDNSGNT. The entire CDR3 protein reads CASSSRDNSGNTIYF.

Only a few counts were recorded for this clone. The read comes to an end 3 residues before the CDR3 does, leaving the germline J gene to fill in the end. The chain recombines TRBV7-3 with TRBJ2-3; TRBD1 might be the D (5 bases). Per germline, CDR1 SGHTA and CDR2 FQGTGA. CDR3 length: 17 residues. V lost 1 base to trimming and J lost 4 bases, with 18 bases between them. The CDR3 here is CASSLKSRGQGADTQYF. CDR3 bases read: TGTGCCAGCAGCTTAAAAAGCCGTGGTCAGGGTGCAGATACG.

This clone is deemed medium-sized. Coverage ceases 3 residues before the CDR3 finishes, and the germline J gene fills in the end. The chain joins TRBV2 to TRBJ1-1, with TRBD1 matching 7 bases. Germline CDR1 is SNHLY and CDR2 is FYNNEI. The V and J ends lost 4 bases and 1 base, in that order; junction bases with no gene match: 6. This CDR3 is built from 15 residues. The CDR3 bases that were read are TGTGCCAGCAGTGCCCGGACAGGCCGGAACACTGAA. It specifies CASSARTGRNTE. The whole CDR3 is CASSARTGRNTEAFF.

The table lists this clone with many counts. The read terminates 3 residues ahead of where the CDR3 ends, so the germline J gene completes it. The J gene is TRBJ2-1, the V gene TRBV7-9; D is possibly TRBD1 or TRBD2 (5 bases each). Germline CDR1 reads SEHNR; CDR2 reads FQNEAQ (reference sequence). The CDR3 covers 12 residues. Trimming left V 4 bases short and J 9 bases short, with 10 bases between. CDR3: CASSSAGSEQFF. Incomplete CDR3 DNA: TGTGCCAGCAGCTCCGCAGGGAGTGAG.

This clone was found many times. The read ends 3 residues before the CDR3 terminus; that terminus is restored from the germline J gene. V is TRBV20-1 and J is TRBJ2-7; weak D call: TRBD1 (5 bases). This CDR3 comprises 13 residues. The V end was cut by 1 base, the J end by 6 bases, with 13 bases between. Germline V gene sequence: CDR1 DFQATT, CDR2 SNEGSKA (reference sequence). CDR3 loop: CSARVAGSLEQYF. The DNA read from the CDR3 is TGCAGTGCTAGAGTTGCAGGGTCCCTCGAG.

Concerning this clone: The missing CDR3 end, 3 residues past where the read stops, is filled in from the germline J gene. The rearrangement links TRBV18 to TRBJ2-7; D gene uncertain. In germline, CDR1 is KGHSH, CDR2 LQKENI. V lost 2 bases, J lost 1 base, and 3 bases lay in between. The CDR3 covers 12 residues. The covered CDR3 bases are TGTGCCAGCTCACCAAGGTCCTACGAG. It translates to CASSPRSYE. The full-length CDR3 reads as CASSPRSYEQYF.

The sample holds a few counts of this clone. With the read ending 3 residues before the CDR3 end, the germline J gene is used to fill in that end. The rearrangement links TRBV18 to TRBJ2-7; D is perhaps TRBD1 (6 bases). Deletions cut 6 bases from V and 2 bases from J, with 14 bases between. Germline V gene data show CDR1 as KGHSH and CDR2 as LQKENI. The CDR3 runs 14 residues. CDR3: CASSPTGSTYEQYF. CDR3 DNA (partial): TGTGCCAGCTCCCCGACAGGATCCACCTACGAG.

As regards this clone: The DNA ends 3 residues before the CDR3 does, and the rest of the CDR3 is filled in from the germline J gene. The chain employs TRBV7-3 and TRBJ2-1, with D possibly being TRBD1 (6 bases). The CDR3 is 15 residues long. The ends were cut back, 5 bases at V and 5 bases at J, with 16 bases in the middle. Germline CDR1 and CDR2: SGHTA and FQGTGA. The DNA read from the CDR3 is TGTGCCAGCAGCCCAAGGGGGACGGTCGACAATGAG. It codes for CASSPRGTVDNE. The CDR3 in its entirety is CASSPRGTVDNEQFF.

In this sample, this clone turned up a few times. The sequenced fragment ends 3 residues before the CDR3 boundary, so the rest is inferred from the germline J gene. J is TRBJ2-7 and V is TRBV7-3; tentative D call: TRBD2 (5 bases). Germline CDR1 is SGHTA and CDR2 is FQGTGA. The CDR3 spans 12 residues. The ends were cut back, 10 bases at V and 3 bases at J, with 13 bases in the middle. The part of the CDR3 DNA that was read is TGTGCCACCATGAGCGGCCGCTACGAG. This codes for CATMSGRYE. Given in full, the CDR3 is CATMSGRYEQYF.

This clone appeared a few times. The CDR3 end lies 3 residues beyond the end of the read and is filled in from the germline J gene. The sample holds other DNA sequences that translate to the same CDR3. This rearrangement joins TRBV7-3 to TRBJ2-1; 8 bases agree with TRBD2. Germline V gene sequence: CDR1 SGHTA, CDR2 FQGTGA. The CDR3 runs to 15 residues. V was clipped by 3 bases and J by 7 bases; unmatched bases: 8. The CDR3 is CASSLGTSGRNEQFF. CDR3 DNA (partial): TGTGCCAGCAGCTTGGGGACGAGCGGGAGAAATGAG.

This clone appeared many times. Read coverage stops 3 residues before the CDR3 terminus; the germline J gene supplies the remainder. V usage is TRBV12-3 or TRBV12-4 and J usage is TRBJ2-1; D is possibly TRBD2 (6 bases). The CDR3 loop spans 13 amino acids. V lost 4 bases, J lost 6 bases, and 10 bases lay in between. Incomplete CDR3 DNA: TGTGCCAGCAGTTACCCCGGGGGCAATGAG. This gives the protein CASSYPGGNE. The entire CDR3 sequence reads CASSYPGGNEQFF.

This clone was counted ten times or more. Sequencing ends 3 residues short of the CDR3 end; the germline J gene provides the rest. V and J are TRBV4-2 and TRBJ2-1, with 8 bases that match TRBD1. Germline lookup yields CDR1 LGHNA and CDR2 YNFKEQ. There are 17 residues in the CDR3. Trimming removed 3 bases from V and 3 bases from J; junction bases left unmatched: 10. CDR3 region: CASSQRRTGFFYNEQFF. CDR3 DNA, as far as it was read: TGTGCCAGCAGCCAGCGGAGGACAGGGTTCTTCTACAATGAG.

This clone was detected ten times or more. The observed sequence ends 3 residues before the CDR3 terminus, with the missing tail filled in from the germline J gene. The chain combines TRBV7-3 with TRBJ2-3, with 9 bases aligning to TRBD2. J lost 6 bases, V lost 5 bases, and 9 bases had no gene match. The germline CDR1 and CDR2 sequences are SGHTA and FQGTGA. The CDR3 extends over 15 amino acids. This chain's CDR3 is CASSGLAGAMDTQYF. CDR3 DNA (partial): TGTGCCAGCAGCGGATTAGCGGGAGCAATGGATACG.

This clone was found many times. The sequence runs out 3 residues before the end of the CDR3; the remainder is reconstructed from the germline J gene. The chain links TRBV14 to TRBJ2-5, with TRBD1 identical over 7 bases. There are 15 residues in the CDR3. V lost 1 base, J lost 1 base, and 3 bases stayed unmatched. Germline V CDR1 and CDR2: SGHDN, FVKESK. The CDR3 sequence is CASSQGDRPQETQYF. The covered CDR3 bases are TGTGCCAGCAGCCAAGGGGACAGACCCCAAGAGACC. Filled out from reference TRBV14 and TRBJ2-5, the complete variable domain reads EAGVTQFPSHSVIEKGQTVTLRCDPISGHDNLYWYRRVMGKEIKFLLHFVKESKQDESGMPNNRFLAERTGGTYSTLKVQPAELEDSGVYFCASSQGDRPQETQYFGPGTRLLVL.

In its sample, this clone was seen many times. The CDR3 is cut off 3 residues early in the read; its end comes from the germline J gene. The chain has TRBV2 and TRBJ2-1; 8 bases align to TRBD2. The J segment lost 9 bases and the V segment lost 8 bases, leaving 18 bases of the junction unmatched. Germline CDR1 is SNHLY and CDR2 is FYNNEI. This CDR3 is 16 amino acids long. The DNA read from the CDR3 is TGTGCCAGCCTAGGCGGACTAGCCGGGGTCCTTAGTGAG. Its translation: CASLGGLAGVLSE. The full CDR3 protein reads CASLGGLAGVLSEQFF.

This clone was picked up a small number of times. The read is 3 residues too short to cover the CDR3 end, so that end is filled in from the germline J gene. The chain links TRBV10-3 to TRBJ2-7, with D perhaps TRBD2 (6 bases). The CDR3 is made up of 13 amino acids. Germline V gene sequence: CDR1 ENHRY, CDR2 SYGVKD. V was trimmed by 8 bases and J by 3 bases, leaving 14 bases between them. CDR3 DNA (partial): TGTGCCATCGGGCCGAATAGCGGCTACGAG. Protein: CAIGPNSGYE. The full CDR3 protein is CAIGPNSGYEQYF.

In the case of this clone: The junction departs from the called germline gene at one end, perhaps through a read error. The CDR3 extends 3 residues past the end of the read, so its final part is completed from the germline J gene. This chain links TRBV19 with TRBJ2-2; possible D gene TRBD1, 5 bases. Germline assignment: CDR1 LNHDA and CDR2 SQIVND (reference sequence). There are 15 residues in the CDR3. Partial CDR3 DNA: TGTGCCAGTACAAAGGGGATGCCTCTCACCGGAGAG. Amino acid sequence: CASTKGMPLTGE. The complete CDR3 protein is CASTKGMPLTGELFF.

This clone occurred a few times. With the read ending 3 residues before the CDR3 end, the germline J gene is used to fill in that end. This chain links TRBV7-9 with TRBJ1-1; D might be TRBD1 (6 bases). This CDR3 comprises 13 residues. From germline, CDR1 is SEHNR and CDR2 FQNEAQ (reference sequence). V dropped 7 bases and J dropped 7 bases, with 16 bases sitting between them. CDR3 DNA, as far as it was read: TGTGCCAGCACCCTCTCGGGGGGCAATGAA. Translated, it gives CASTLSGGNE. From start to end, the CDR3 is CASTLSGGNEAFF.

Ten or more counts support this clone. The read stops 3 residues short of the end of the CDR3; the missing end is completed from the germline J gene. The same CDR3 is also encoded by other DNA sequences in this sample. The chain links TRBV5-1 to TRBJ1-1; 7 nucleotides agree with TRBD1. This CDR3 contains 13 residues. V lost 0 bases to trimming and J lost 4 bases; unmatched junction nucleotides: 0. Germline CDR1 and CDR2: SGHRS and YFSETQ. The CDR3 sequence: CASSLDRGTEAFF. The sequenced part of the CDR3 DNA is TGCGCCAGCAGCTTGGACAGGGGCACTGAA. The full variable domain, rest sourced from reference TRBV5-1 and TRBJ1-1, is KAGVTQTPRYLIKTRGQQVTLSCSPISGHRSVSWYQQTPGQGLQFLFEYFSETQRNKGNFPGRFSGRQFSNSRSEMNVSTLELGDSALYLCASSLDRGTEAFFGQGTRLTVV.

Many counts were recorded for this clone. From the germline J gene comes the end of the CDR3, since the read stops 3 residues before it. This chain links TRBV5-4 with TRBJ2-1; D gene ambiguous. The CDR3 is 14 amino acids. The germline V and J ends were trimmed by 0 bases and 9 bases, with 13 bases remaining between them. Germline lookup yields CDR1 SGHNT and CDR2 YYREEE (reference sequence). The CDR3 DNA, read in part, is TGTGCCAGCAGCTTGGAGTTTAGGTGGGCTGAG. It translates to CASSLEFRWAE. The entire CDR3 sequence reads CASSLEFRWAEQFF. Combining the CDR3 with reference TRBV5-4 and TRBJ2-1 gives the whole variable domain ETGVTQSPTHLIKTRGQQVTLRCSSQSGHNTVSWYQQALGQGPQFIFQYYREEENGRGNFPPRFSGLQFPNYSSELNVNALELDDSALYLCASSLEFRWAEQFFGPGTRLTVL.

This clone was picked up a small number of times. The CDR3 here is CSASQGNEQYF. Incomplete CDR3 DNA: TGCAGCGCAAGCCAGGGGAACGAG. The chain recombines TRBV29-1 with TRBJ2-7, with D possibly matching TRBD1 (6 bases). The read ends 3 residues early relative to the CDR3; the germline J gene fills the gap. The germline V and J ends were trimmed by 7 bases and 5 bases, with 12 bases remaining between them. This CDR3 spans 11 amino acids. CDR1 is SQVTM and CDR2 is ANQGSEA in the germline V gene.

This clone was seen a few times. The read ends 3 residues before the CDR3 terminus; that terminus is restored from the germline J gene. V and J are TRBV7-2 and TRBJ1-1; D not certain. V lost 1 base to trimming and J lost 5 bases, with 8 bases between them. Germline V gives CDR1 SGHTA, CDR2 FQGNSA. This CDR3 region has 13 residues. Incomplete CDR3 DNA: TGTGCCAGCAGCTTAGGGGTAGGGACTGAA. Its protein is CASSLGVGTE. The CDR3 reads in full as CASSLGVGTEAFF. The whole variable domain, filled in from reference TRBV7-2 and TRBJ1-1, reads GAGVSQSPSNKVTEKGKDVELRCDPISGHTALYWYRQSLGQGLEFLIYFQGNSAPDKSGLPSDRFSAERTGGSVSTLTIQRTQQEDSAVYLCASSLGVGTEAFFGQGTRLTVV.